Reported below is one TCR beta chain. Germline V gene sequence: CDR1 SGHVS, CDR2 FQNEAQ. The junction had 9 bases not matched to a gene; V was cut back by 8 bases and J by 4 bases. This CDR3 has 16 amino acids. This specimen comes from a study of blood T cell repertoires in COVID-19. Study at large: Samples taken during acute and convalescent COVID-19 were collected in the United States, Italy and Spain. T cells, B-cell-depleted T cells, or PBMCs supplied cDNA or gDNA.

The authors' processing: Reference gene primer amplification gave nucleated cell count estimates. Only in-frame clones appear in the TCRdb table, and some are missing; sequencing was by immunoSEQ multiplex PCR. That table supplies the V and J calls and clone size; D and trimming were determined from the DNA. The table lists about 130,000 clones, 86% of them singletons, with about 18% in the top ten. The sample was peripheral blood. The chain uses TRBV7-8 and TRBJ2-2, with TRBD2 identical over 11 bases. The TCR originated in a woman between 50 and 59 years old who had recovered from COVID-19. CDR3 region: CASGPRLAGRTGELFF. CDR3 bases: TGTGCCAGCGGACCAAGACTAGCGGGGCGCACCGGGGAGCTGTTTTTT.